This entry lists 32 T cell receptor beta chains sequenced from one sample in a study of human T cells and chemical hapten exposure. The time point: patch test 2, 6 weeks after DPC sensitization. As to treatment: therapeutic diphenylcyclopropenone sensitization with weekly scalp DPC. TCRdb reprocessed the RACE reads via MiXCR and lists one record per CDR3 protein. The sample carries roughly 380,000 distinct CDR3 sequences, about 6.3% recorded once. This specimen was whole blood, taken in connection with sensitization to the hapten diphenylcyclopropenone (DPC). The receptors come from a woman under 30 with alopecia areata. Some clones in this sample may be carry-over from other donors' samples.

The chain joins TRBV7-2 to TRBJ2-3; 8 nucleotides line up with TRBD2. Trimming cost V 2 bases and J 5 bases; bases outside gene matches: 18. Germline V gene data show CDR1 as SGHTA and CDR2 as FQGNSA. The CDR3 is made up of 19 amino acids. This CDR3 is CASSLLPTGDGGALDTQYF. The CDR3 DNA is TGTGCCAGCAGCTTACTCCCTACCGGAGACGGGGGGGCGTTAGATACGCAGTATTTT.

This clonotype has more than one count but fewer than ten. The chain carries TRBV5-6 and TRBJ1-1; unclear D gene. CDR1 and CDR2 from the germline V gene are SGHDT and YYEEEE. This CDR3 is built from 15 residues. Trimming shortened V by 1 base and J by 0 bases, and 10 bases separated the two germline ends. CDR3 DNA sequence: TGTGCCAGCAGCTTGAACCCGGATGTGAACACTGAAGCTTTCTTT. Translated, it gives CASSLNPDVNTEAFF.

This clonotype was counted between two and nine times. The V gene is TRBV6-2 or TRBV6-3, the J gene TRBJ2-7; D unresolved. V was cut by 6 bases and J by 7 bases, with 28 bases left in between. CDR1 and CDR2 from the germline V gene are MNHEY and SVGEGT. The CDR3 length is 17 residues. The CDR3 sequence is CASRYTTRAYSRVEQYF. For the CDR3, the DNA is TGTGCCAGCAGGTACACGACCCGGGCCTACTCAAGGGTAGAGCAGTACTTC.

In its sample, this clonotype was seen many times. The rearrangement uses TRBV12-3 or TRBV12-4 and TRBJ2-2, with no clear D. CDR3 length equals 12 residues. The ends were cut back, 6 bases at V and 7 bases at J, with 9 bases in the middle. The CDR3 DNA reads TGTGCCAGCAGCTCCGTCCACGGGGAGCTGTTTTTT. Its translation: CASSSVHGELFF.

The V call is TRBV7-9, the J call TRBJ2-1; 10 nucleotides agree with TRBD2. Germline CDR1 reads SEHNR; CDR2 reads FQNEAQ (reference sequence). This CDR3 spans 17 amino acids. Trimming at V came to 6 bases and at J to 3 bases, leaving 11 bases not matched to a gene. The CDR3 DNA sequence: TGTGCCAGCAGTCTTAGTGGTAGCGGGGGGTTCTACAATGAGCAGTTCTTC. This codes for CASSLSGSGGFYNEQFF.

Many counts were recorded for this clonotype. CDR3 sequence (DNA): TGTGCCAGCAGCCCCGGGACTAGCTCCTACGAGCAGTACTTC. Translating gives CASSPGTSSYEQYF. The chain carries TRBV11-2 and TRBJ2-7, with TRBD2 matching 8 bases. The CDR3 is made up of 14 amino acids. CDR1 is SGHAT, CDR2 FQNNGV, per germline. V gave up 5 bases and J gave up 0 bases; unmatched junction bases: 3.

This clonotype was seen ten or more times. The chain links TRBV18 to TRBJ2-7; D could derive from TRBD1 or TRBD2 (5 bases each). V shed 1 base and J shed 2 bases, with 12 bases lying between them. The CDR3 loop spans 15 amino acids. In germline, CDR1 is KGHSH, CDR2 LQKENI. The CDR3 sequence is CASSPREGQTYEQYF. The CDR3 nucleotides are TGTGCCAGCTCACCACGAGAGGGGCAGACCTACGAGCAGTACTTC. Combining the CDR3 with reference TRBV18 and TRBJ2-7 gives the whole variable domain NAGVMQNPRHLVRRRGQEARLRCSPMKGHSHVYWYRQLPEEGLKFMVYLQKENIIDESGMPKERFSAEFPKEGPSILRIQQVVRGDSAAYFCASSPREGQTYEQYFGPGTRLTVT.

This clonotype was seen at least ten times. The chain couples TRBV20-1 to TRBJ1-4, with D maybe TRBD1 (5 bases). V was shortened by 3 bases and J by 4 bases, with 15 bases between the two germline ends. Germline-derived CDR1 and CDR2 are DFQATT and SNEGSKA (reference sequence). CDR3 length: 15 residues. CDR3 DNA sequence: TGCAGTGCTAGGGGTAAAGGACAAATTAATGAAAAACTGTTTTTT. Protein product: CSARGKGQINEKLFF.

Remarks on this clonotype: One base away lies a much larger clone, so this may be a sequencing read error. Since the CDR3 does not end with the conserved phenylalanine or tryptophan, this likely comes from a read error. The chain uses TRBV12-3 or TRBV12-4 and TRBJ1-1; D is unclear. CDR3 length: 14 residues. The V end lost 4 bases, the J end lost 4 bases, and 13 bases lay between the germline ends. CDR3 nucleotide sequence: TGTGCCAGCAGTTCTGGCCCTCTGACCACTGAAGCTTTCATT. Protein: CASSSGPLTTEAFI.

This chain joins TRBV20-1 and TRBJ1-5, with no clear D. The V gene lost 0 bases and the J gene lost 3 bases, with 27 bases spanning the gap. The CDR3 loop spans 20 amino acids. Germline CDR1 and CDR2: DFQATT and SNEGSKA (reference sequence). CDR3 sequence: CSARDNLRVGDPEHNQPQHF. DNA for the CDR3: TGCAGTGCTAGAGATAATCTACGGGTCGGAGACCCCGAGCACAATCAGCCCCAGCATTTT.

This clonotype has at least ten counts. The gene calls are TRBV7-3 and TRBJ2-7; 9 bases align to TRBD1. This CDR3 spans 13 amino acids. The V gene's germline CDR1 is SGHTA and CDR2 FQGTGA. With V trimmed by 4 bases and J by 5 bases, 3 bases remained unmatched. The CDR3 sequence is CASSSRTGDEQYF. CDR3 nucleotide sequence: TGTGCCAGCAGCTCCCGGACAGGGGACGAGCAGTACTTC.

This clonotype was found many times. The chain combines TRBV6-6 with TRBJ1-5, with 7 bases identical to TRBD1. Losses at the gene ends were 3 bases for V and 4 bases for J; bases not matched to a gene: 6. Germline V gene data show CDR1 as MNHNY and CDR2 as SVGAGI (reference sequence). The CDR3 extends over 15 amino acids. CDR3 in amino acids: CASSYTDRPNQPQHF. The CDR3 DNA sequence: TGTGCCAGCAGTTATACGGACAGGCCGAATCAGCCCCAGCATTTT.

This chain links TRBV5-1 with TRBJ2-5; tentatively, D is TRBD2 (6 bases). CDR1 and CDR2 from the germline V gene are SGHRS and YFSETQ. The CDR3 consists of 14 residues. V was clipped by 0 bases and J by 4 bases, with 10 bases between them. The CDR3 nucleotides are TGCGCCAGCAGCTTGGGGACTAACAGAGAGACCCAGTACTTC. Its translation is CASSLGTNRETQYF.

The genes are TRBV28 and TRBJ2-1; possible D gene TRBD1, 5 bases. Germline assignment: CDR1 MDHEN and CDR2 SYDVKM. CDR3 length: 14 amino acids. V was clipped by 8 bases and J by 0 bases, with 11 bases between them. CDR3: CASVRQSSYNEQFF. CDR3 coding DNA: TGTGCCAGCGTTCGACAGAGCTCCTACAATGAGCAGTTCTTC. Complete variable domain (other parts from reference TRBV28 and TRBJ2-1): DVKVTQSSRYLVKRTGEKVFLECVQDMDHENMFWYRQDPGLGLRLIYFSYDVKMKEKGDIPEGYSVSREKKERFSLILESASTNQTSMYLCASVRQSSYNEQFFGPGTRLTVL.

This CDR3 reads CASSLAPGSYEQYF. CDR3 sequence (DNA): TGTGCCAGCAGCTTAGCCCCGGGGTCCTACGAGCAGTACTTC. The chain recombines TRBV7-9 with TRBJ2-7; possible D gene TRBD2, 5 bases. Germline lookup yields CDR1 SEHNR and CDR2 FQNEAQ (reference sequence). The V and J ends lost 0 bases and 1 base respectively, with 7 bases between them. The CDR3 is 14 residues long.

This clonotype was recorded at least ten times. CDR3 in amino acids: CAISRDRGAPSQPQHF. The CDR3 DNA follows: TGTGCCATCAGTCGGGACAGGGGTGCCCCAAGCCAGCCCCAGCATTTT. The V and J genes are TRBV10-3 and TRBJ1-5, with 10 bases lining up with TRBD1. Germline values: CDR1 ENHRY, CDR2 SYGVKD. The CDR3 has 16 amino acids. Germline trimming cut 5 bases from V and 7 bases from J; bases unmatched to any gene: 11.

This clonotype came up many times. The chain uses TRBV2 and TRBJ2-5; D gene unclear. Germline lookup yields CDR1 SNHLY and CDR2 FYNNEI. The CDR3 length is 9 residues. Trimming left V 8 bases short and J 6 bases short, with 4 bases between. In nucleotides, the CDR3 is TGTGCCAGCGGGAAGACCCAGTACTTC. This encodes CASGKTQYF.

A few counts support this clonotype. V and J are TRBV6-1 and TRBJ2-2; 14 bases are shared with TRBD2. Trimming at V came to 8 bases and at J to 4 bases, leaving 6 bases not matched to a gene. The CDR3 sequence is 16 residues long. CDR1 and CDR2 from the germline V gene are MNHNS and SASEGT. CDR3 protein: CASPPGLAGVTGELFF. The CDR3 DNA reads as TGTGCCAGCCCGCCGGGACTAGCGGGGGTCACCGGGGAGCTGTTTTTT.

A few counts support this clonotype. The chain has TRBV7-2 and TRBJ2-1, with 7 bases identical to TRBD1. Germline V gives CDR1 SGHTA, CDR2 FQGNSA. The CDR3 totals 12 residues. V dropped 2 bases and J dropped 10; count of bases not matched to a gene: 2. This CDR3 reads CASSLRDSEQFF. The CDR3 DNA reads as TGTGCCAGCAGCTTAAGGGACAGCGAGCAGTTCTTC. Filled out from reference TRBV7-2 and TRBJ2-1, the complete variable domain reads GAGVSQSPSNKVTEKGKDVELRCDPISGHTALYWYRQSLGQGLEFLIYFQGNSAPDKSGLPSDRFSAERTGGSVSTLTIQRTQQEDSAVYLCASSLRDSEQFFGPGTRLTVL.

This clonotype was seen at least ten times. The chain employs TRBV27 and TRBJ1-5; tentatively, D is TRBD1 (5 bases). V was trimmed by 4 bases and J by 3 bases, leaving 10 bases between them. This CDR3 spans 14 amino acids. Germline V gives CDR1 MNHEY, CDR2 SMNVEV (reference sequence). As DNA, the CDR3 is TGTGCCAGCAGTTCGGAGGGGTTCAATCAGCCCCAGCATTTT. Translating it yields CASSSEGFNQPQHF.

This clonotype has at least ten counts. This chain joins TRBV6-2 or TRBV6-3 and TRBJ1-1, with 8 bases matching TRBD1. From germline, CDR1 is MNHEY and CDR2 SVGEGT. The trim removed 6 bases at V and 6 bases at J, leaving 6 bases unmatched. CDR3 length: 13 amino acids. The CDR3 protein is CASRGQGASEAFF. In nucleotides, the CDR3 is TGTGCCAGCAGAGGGCAGGGGGCATCTGAAGCTTTCTTT.

The sample holds many counts of this clonotype. The J gene is TRBJ1-1, the V gene TRBV6-1; possible D gene TRBD1, 5 bases. Between the trimmed V and J ends, which lost 2 bases and 5 bases, there was a span of 12 bases. This CDR3 contains 14 residues. Germline values: CDR1 MNHNS, CDR2 SASEGT. In DNA form, the CDR3 reads TGTGCCAGCAGTGAAATTTTAGGGGTTACTGAAGCTTTCTTT. Its protein is CASSEILGVTEAFF.

This clonotype showed up just a few times. The CDR3 sequence is CASSPSLGATGELFF. The CDR3 nucleotides read TGCGCCAGCAGCCCTAGCTTGGGAGCCACCGGGGAGCTGTTTTTT. The V gene is TRBV5-1, the J gene TRBJ2-2, with D possibly being TRBD2 (5 bases). The CDR3 is 15 residues long. V was cut by 4 bases and J by 4 bases, with 14 bases left in between. Germline V gene data show CDR1 as SGHRS and CDR2 as YFSETQ.

A single count supports this clonotype. This chain connects TRBV29-1 to TRBJ2-1; TRBD1 is a possible D gene (5 bases). The germline V gene encodes CDR1 SQVTM and CDR2 ANQGSEA. The V and J ends lost 6 bases and 3 bases respectively, with 12 bases between them. This CDR3 comprises 13 residues. The CDR3 DNA sequence: TGCAGCGTGTTAGGGGTCAGCTACAATGAGCAGTTCTTC. Translated: CSVLGVSYNEQFF.

For the CDR3, the DNA is TGCGCCAGCAGCGAGCGGGGGGCCTACGAGCAGTACTTC. It specifies CASSERGAYEQYF. The J gene is TRBJ2-7, the V gene TRBV4-3, with TRBD2 matching over 9 bases. The germline gives CDR1 LGHNA, CDR2 YSLEER. V lost 5 bases, J lost 2 bases, and 1 base stayed unmatched. The CDR3 has 13 amino acids.

The gene calls are TRBV3-1 and TRBJ1-4; D remains ambiguous. V lost 8 bases and J lost 4, with 20 bases in between. The CDR3 covers 16 residues. Per germline, CDR1 LGHDT and CDR2 YNNKEL (reference sequence). The CDR3 DNA sequence: TGTGCCAGCTCAACTGGTGGGCCGCTCGGTAATGAAAAACTGTTTTTT. It specifies CASSTGGPLGNEKLFF.

This clonotype was observed at least ten times. The chain has TRBV12-5 and TRBJ2-1; TRBD1 aligns across 7 bases. The germline CDR1 and CDR2 sequences are LGHNT and FRNRAP. V trimming: 2 bases; J trimming: 7 bases; junction bases outside the gene matches: 14. The CDR3 spans 17 residues. This CDR3 reads CASGLPSYGTEFNEQFF. CDR3 nucleotides: TGTGCTAGTGGTTTGCCATCCTACGGGACAGAATTTAATGAGCAGTTCTTC.

The gene calls are TRBV29-1 and TRBJ2-3, with TRBD2 identical over 13 bases. The CDR3 sequence is 15 residues long. With 6 bases clipped from V and 3 bases from J, the junction kept 6 bases outside the gene matches. From germline, CDR1 is SQVTM and CDR2 ANQGSEA. The DNA of the CDR3 is TGCAGCGTCCTAAAGACTAGCGGGGGGACAGATACGCAGTATTTT. Its protein is CSVLKTSGGTDTQYF.

This chain joins TRBV27 and TRBJ2-5; weak D call: TRBD2 (5 bases). The germline gives CDR1 MNHEY, CDR2 SMNVEV (reference sequence). The germline V and J ends were trimmed by 4 bases and 1 base, with 7 bases remaining between them. The CDR3 totals 13 residues. The CDR3 is CASSSGSQETQYF. CDR3 DNA sequence: TGTGCCAGCAGTTCGGGGTCCCAAGAGACCCAGTACTTC.

This rearrangement joins TRBV7-3 to TRBJ2-1; tentatively, D is TRBD2 (6 bases). CDR1 SGHTA and CDR2 FQGTGA come from the germline V gene. Trimming took off 8 bases at V and 9 bases at J, with 11 bases between the two ends. The CDR3 runs 11 residues. The chain's CDR3 is CASGYGGEQFF. The CDR3 DNA reads as TGTGCCAGCGGTTACGGGGGTGAGCAGTTCTTC.

At least ten counts were recorded for this clonotype. The J gene is TRBJ1-4, the V gene TRBV20-1; a possible D gene is TRBD1 (5 bases). Trimming took off 3 bases at V and 0 bases at J, with 23 bases between the two ends. The V gene's germline CDR1 is DFQATT and CDR2 SNEGSKA (reference sequence). The CDR3 has 19 residues. CDR3 residues: CSASFAPGQGEATNEKLFF. The CDR3 bases are TGCAGTGCTAGCTTCGCGCCCGGACAAGGTGAAGCAACTAATGAAAAACTGTTTTTT.

This clonotype was observed many times. The J gene is TRBJ1-1, the V gene TRBV18; a weak D match, TRBD1 (6 bases). In germline, CDR1 is KGHSH, CDR2 LQKENI. The CDR3 runs 13 residues. Trimming took off 7 bases at V and 1 base at J, with 10 bases between the two ends. The CDR3 nucleotides read TGTGCCAGCTTAACACAGGGGAACACTGAAGCTTTCTTT. Residues: CASLTQGNTEAFF.